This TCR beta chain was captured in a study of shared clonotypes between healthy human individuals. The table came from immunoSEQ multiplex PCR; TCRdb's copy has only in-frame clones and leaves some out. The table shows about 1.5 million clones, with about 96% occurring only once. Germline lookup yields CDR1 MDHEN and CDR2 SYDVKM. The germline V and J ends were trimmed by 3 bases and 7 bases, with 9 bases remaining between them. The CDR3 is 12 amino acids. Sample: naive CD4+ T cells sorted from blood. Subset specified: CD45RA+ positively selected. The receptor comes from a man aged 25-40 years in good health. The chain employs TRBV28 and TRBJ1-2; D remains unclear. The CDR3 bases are TGTGCCAGCAGTTTTCGATTTGGTGGCTACACCTTC. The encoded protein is CASSFRFGGYTF.